This T cell receptor (beta chain) was identified in a study of blood T cell repertoires in COVID-19 (dated by TCRdb to about 2020). In the study overall: Samples covering the acute and convalescent phases of COVID-19 were provided by collaborators in the United States, Italy and Spain. The material from the prospective study consisted of cDNA or gDNA derived from T cells, B-cell-depleted T cells, or PBMCs. The dataset comprised deeply sampled blood TCRbeta repertoires from subjects exposed to, actively infected with, or recovered from COVID-19. The repertoires were made available in a free public database intended to serve as a resource for research on the immune response to SARS-CoV-2. The samples were drawn from the first 160 participants of the ongoing ImmuneRACE study and from 950 to 1,500 subjects provided by 6 global collaborators. The sample metadata nearly always contained a de-identified subject ID, COVID-19 status, age in years and sex. Where HLA class I and class II types were available, the types were taken from metadata supplied by the sample provider, not from assay-based typing. Overall results and qualifications from the work: The quantity of clinical and demographic metadata differed by source and by participant and was supplied without curation.

TCRbeta CDR3 regions were amplified from genomic DNA by means of the immunoSEQ Assay, a bias-controlled multiplex PCR. Regarding the original processing steps: Within the assay, amplification of reference gene primers was used to estimate how many nucleated cells each sample contained. To quantify the absolute abundance of each unique TCRbeta CDR3 rearrangement, sequence reads were collapsed and filtered. Productive Simpson clonality was computed per sample as the square root of Simpson's diversity index over productive rearrangements. The source is immuneACCESS, and TCRdb retained only in-frame sequences with V and J called. Part of the clones is not carried over; for the studies checked, unresolved V genes explain less than half of this, and the remainder is unexplained. V, J and clone size were drawn from that table, and D and trimming were deduced from the DNA. This sample lists approximately 300,000 clones; more than 75% were detected once. 1.5% to 2% of the sample rests with the top ten.

To note about this clone: It has no known antigen specificity. There are no base qualities to consult, and no much larger clone falls within one base.

Including cysteine and phenylalanine, the CDR3 has 14 amino acids. Only the CDR3 portion is preserved as DNA: 42 bases, with reading frame beginning at the first base. Trimming at the junction amounts to 2 bases on V and 4 bases on J, and the germline ends lie 8 bases apart. CDR1 and CDR2 were assigned from the germline V gene as KGHSH and LQKENI. The collaborating institutions used their own protocols to collect whole blood in K2EDTA tubes. For TCRbeta analysis, collaborators shipped samples as frozen whole blood, isolated PBMCs, or DNA extracted from either of those sample types. The TCR comes from a woman between 45 and 65 years old with acute or convalescent COVID-19. What was sequenced was peripheral blood. The sequence is built from TRBV18 and TRBJ2-2, with no D gene named confidently. CDR3 reads: CASSPLGSTGELFF. In nucleotides, the sequence is TGTGCCAGCTCACCATTGGGCAGCACCGGGGAGCTGTTTTTT.